These 21 T cell receptor beta chains were all obtained from the same sample, sequenced in a study of CD8 T cells in Susac syndrome. The RNA, about 0.5 to 1 ug, was put through reverse transcription using random hexamers. TCRdb analysed the immunoSEQ multiplex PCR reads with MiXCR anew, one entry per CDR3 protein. The sample lists fewer than 85,000 distinct CDR3 sequences; less than 95% were seen once. Material for sequencing was CD8+ T cells from PBMCs. Receptors originate from a human donor with Susac syndrome.

The CDR3 loop is CASSQDRAGGPLNEQFF. The CDR3 DNA reads as TGCGCCAGCAGCCAAGATCGGGCGGGGGGGCCTCTAAATGAGCAGTTCTTC. This sequence joins TRBV4-3 and TRBJ2-1; 9 bases are a match to TRBD2. This CDR3 is 17 amino acids long. The junction had 10 bases not matched to a gene; V was cut back by 0 bases and J by 7 bases. Germline V gene data show CDR1 as LGHNA and CDR2 as YSLEER.

The chain joins TRBV20-1 to TRBJ2-1; D is unresolved. The CDR3 is 13 amino acids. Per germline, CDR1 DFQATT and CDR2 SNEGSKA (reference sequence). V was trimmed by 5 bases and J by 7 bases, leaving 15 bases between them. The CDR3 spells CSADILPLNEQFF. For the CDR3, the DNA is TGCAGTGCTGATATACTGCCGCTGAATGAGCAGTTCTTC.

The genes are TRBV2 and TRBJ2-7; 8 bases fit TRBD1. V lost 9 bases, J lost 5 bases, and 6 bases stayed unmatched. The CDR3 runs to 12 residues. Germline V CDR1 and CDR2: SNHLY, FYNNEI. The CDR3 region is CARRTGSHEQYF. Here the CDR3 DNA reads TGTGCCAGGAGGACAGGGTCCCACGAGCAGTACTTC.

The rearrangement uses TRBV6-2 or TRBV6-3 and TRBJ2-7; D gene ambiguous. Germline CDR1 reads MNHEY; CDR2 reads SVGEGT. The CDR3 loop spans 13 amino acids. V was cut by 6 bases and J by 0 bases, with 9 bases left in between. The CDR3 region has the DNA TGTGCCAGCAGGGCAGATGGCTCCTACGAGCAGTACTTC. Translated, it gives CASRADGSYEQYF.

V usage is TRBV6-5 and J usage is TRBJ1-4, with D maybe TRBD1 (5 bases). Germline CDR1 and CDR2: MNHEY and SVGAGI. The V gene lost 4 bases and the J gene lost 5 bases, with 17 bases spanning the gap. CDR3 size: 16 residues. CDR3 nucleotide sequence: TGTGCCAGCAGTTCCCTCGGGGTCGGGGCAAATGAAAAACTGTTTTTT. Translating it yields CASSSLGVGANEKLFF.

The chain has TRBV7-9 and TRBJ2-2, with TRBD2 as a possible D gene (5 bases). This CDR3 spans 13 amino acids. V was shortened by 2 bases and J by 6 bases, with 7 bases between the two germline ends. Germline V gene sequence: CDR1 SEHNR, CDR2 FQNEAQ (reference sequence). The CDR3 nucleotides are TGTGCCAGCAGCTTACGCGGGCCCGGGGAGCTGTTTTTT. This codes for CASSLRGPGELFF.

This clonotype was counted a single time. The CDR3 sequence: CSVVGSSLNTEAFF. CDR3 DNA: TGCAGCGTTGTAGGCTCTTCCCTCAACACTGAAGCTTTCTTT. The chain employs TRBV29-1 and TRBJ1-1, with no clear D. The CDR3 consists of 14 residues. Trimming pared 4 bases from V and 2 bases from J, leaving 14 bases between. Germline values: CDR1 SQVTM, CDR2 ANQGSEA.

The chain links TRBV15 to TRBJ2-6; D might be TRBD1 (7 bases). The germline V and J ends were trimmed by 0 bases and 6 bases, with 9 bases remaining between them. CDR3 size: 15 residues. The germline gives CDR1 LNHNV, CDR2 YYDKDF (reference sequence). CDR3 sequence reads: CATSRDRGEANVLTF. Here the CDR3 DNA reads TGTGCCACCAGCAGAGACAGGGGGGAGGCCAACGTCCTGACTTTC.

This chain uses TRBV30 with TRBJ1-5, with D hard to call. CDR1 and CDR2 from the germline V gene are GTSNPN and SVGIG (reference sequence). CDR3 size: 14 residues. Between the trimmed V and J ends, which lost 5 bases and 4 bases, there was a span of 15 bases. The CDR3 is CAWGPRTVNQPQHF. The CDR3 nucleotides read TGTGCCTGGGGCCCTCGGACGGTAAATCAGCCCCAGCATTTT.

The V call is TRBV12-3 or TRBV12-4, the J call TRBJ1-1, with TRBD1 identical over 7 bases. The CDR3 runs to 14 residues. The V gene end was trimmed by 5 bases and the J gene end by 5 bases; junction bases not matched to a gene: 8. The CDR3 reads CASSLRGLGTEAFF. The CDR3, as DNA: TGTGCCAGCAGTCTGAGGGGGCTAGGAACTGAAGCTTTCTTT.

The chain recombines TRBV9 with TRBJ2-3, with D unclear. Germline lookup yields CDR1 SGDLS and CDR2 YYNGEE. Trimming left V 0 bases short and J 6 bases short, with 11 bases between. This CDR3 region has 14 residues. For the CDR3, the DNA is TGTGCCAGCAGCGTAGGTTCGGGCGCGGATACGCAGTATTTT. Residues: CASSVGSGADTQYF.

The rearrangement joins TRBV28 to TRBJ2-7, with D unclear. Germline CDR1 reads MDHEN; CDR2 reads SYDVKM. V was pared by 6 bases and J by 3 bases, with 6 bases between. The CDR3 length is 11 residues. CDR3: CASSAVYEQYF. The CDR3 bases are TGTGCCAGCAGCGCGGTCTACGAGCAGTACTTC.

J is TRBJ2-3 and V is TRBV2; possibly TRBD2 for D (6 bases). The V gene lost 6 bases and the J gene lost 5 bases, with 9 bases spanning the gap. The CDR3 spans 12 residues. Germline CDR1 reads SNHLY; CDR2 reads FYNNEI. The CDR3 DNA follows: TGTGCCAGCAGGGAGACTAGAGATACGCAGTATTTT. Protein: CASRETRDTQYF.

The genes are TRBV2 and TRBJ1-2, with a tentative D call TRBD1 (6 bases). This CDR3 comprises 13 residues. The V gene's germline CDR1 is SNHLY and CDR2 FYNNEI. V was clipped by 3 bases and J by 3 bases, with 8 bases between them. CDR3 sequence: CASSERTDYGYTF. The CDR3 nucleotides read TGTGCCAGCAGTGAGAGGACAGACTATGGCTACACCTTC.

This chain uses TRBV6-1 with TRBJ2-6; the D is unclear. There are 14 residues in the CDR3. CDR1 MNHNS and CDR2 SASEGT come from the germline V gene. The CDR3 loop reads CVSSRVAGANVLTF. CDR3 in DNA: TGTGTGTCAAGCCGGGTCGCTGGGGCCAACGTCCTGACTTTC.

V gene TRBV20-1 combines with J gene TRBJ2-2; 7 positions match TRBD1. J gave up 5 bases and V 0 bases, and 6 bases lay outside the gene matches. The CDR3 totals 15 residues. Germline assignment: CDR1 DFQATT and CDR2 SNEGSKA (reference sequence). CDR3 region: CSARDRGPGTGELFF. In DNA, the CDR3 is TGCAGTGCTAGAGATAGGGGGCCGGGGACCGGGGAGCTGTTTTTT.

The chain carries TRBV9 and TRBJ2-6, with 8 bases fitting TRBD1. The V segment lost 4 bases and the J segment 12 bases; nucleotides outside the gene matches: 9. This CDR3 spans 14 amino acids. Germline values: CDR1 SGDLS, CDR2 YYNGEE. CDR3 amino acids: CASSPMDRVGVLTF. DNA for the CDR3: TGTGCCAGCAGCCCCATGGACAGGGTCGGCGTCCTGACTTTC.

This chain uses TRBV5-6 with TRBJ2-1, with D uncertain. V was trimmed by 7 bases and J by 6 bases, leaving 8 bases between them. Germline V gene data show CDR1 as SGHDT and CDR2 as YYEEEE. The CDR3 contains 11 residues. CDR3 in amino acids: CASGSVNEQFF. CDR3 sequence (DNA): TGTGCCAGCGGTTCTGTCAATGAGCAGTTCTTC.

This clonotype appeared once. V usage is TRBV7-9 and J usage is TRBJ1-2, with 10 bases fitting TRBD1. Germline V gives CDR1 SEHNR, CDR2 FQNEAQ (reference sequence). J gave up 6 bases and V 2 bases, and 3 bases lay outside the gene matches. This CDR3 is 14 amino acids long. CDR3 residues: CASSLLGQGDGYTF. CDR3 coding DNA: TGTGCCAGCAGCTTACTTGGACAGGGGGATGGCTACACCTTC.

CDR3 nucleotide sequence: TGCAGTGTCAAGGACAGGGGCACAAACGGAGGGCAGTACTTC. Encoded protein: CSVKDRGTNGGQYF. The genes are TRBV20-1 and TRBJ2-7; TRBD1 aligns across 9 bases. The ends lost 7 bases at V and 9 bases at J; junction bases unmatched: 16. The CDR3 covers 14 residues. Per the germline V gene, CDR1 is DFQATT and CDR2 is SNEGSKA (reference sequence).

The chain is built from TRBV9 and TRBJ1-1; 10 bases match TRBD1. The CDR3 sequence is 14 residues long. Germline V gene lookup returns CDR1 SGDLS and CDR2 YYNGEE. The V and J ends lost 6 bases and 6 bases, in that order; junction bases with no gene match: 8. The CDR3 spells CASTDGTGEAEAFF. The CDR3 coding sequence is TGTGCCAGCACCGACGGGACAGGGGAGGCTGAAGCTTTCTTT.